This TCR beta chain was identified during a study of T cell responses to AZD1222 COVID-19 vaccine. Germline-derived CDR1 and CDR2 are SGHTS and YDEGEE. CDR3 length equals 15 residues. J was trimmed by 5 bases and V by 5 bases; bases with no gene match: 10. On this clone itself: Its antigen is currently unknown.

Study-level findings and limits: Repertoire samples came only from after the peak T cell response.

The assay was immunoSEQ multiplex PCR, and TCRdb's table has in-frame clones only and misses some. The sample has 140,000 to 150,000 clones; roughly 90% are singletons. Sequenced here: peripheral blood, sampled 28 days after the second AZD1222 dose. This sequence joins TRBV5-8 and TRBJ2-3; TRBD2 matches 8 bases. This TCR came from an adult who received the AZD1222 COVID-19 vaccine. In DNA form, the CDR3 reads TGTGCCAGCAGGGCCGAGCGGGGGCCTCGAGATACGCAGTATTTT. Protein: CASRAERGPRDTQYF.